This TCR beta chain is from a study of blood T cell repertoires in COVID-19. Study in general: The samples span acute and convalescent COVID-19 from the United States, Italy and Spain. From T cells, B-cell-depleted T cells, or PBMCs came the material, which was cDNA or gDNA.

This CDR3 is built from 19 residues. After removal of 4 bases from V and 12 bases from J, the junction contained 26 bases not matched to a gene. Germline CDR1 is KGHDR and CDR2 is SFDVKD. In the source study's methods: Amplified reference gene primers provided the basis for estimating nucleated cell counts. Here immunoSEQ multiplex PCR was the method, and the copy in TCRdb shows in-frame clones only, minus some. The DNA gave D and trimming, while V, J and clone size come from that table. This sample has 400,000 to 500,000 clones, with 80% to 90% found just once. The clonotype comes from a woman in her 30s with active or convalescent COVID-19. The rearrangement links TRBV24-1 to TRBJ1-5, with TRBD1 identical over 7 bases. Sequences were obtained from peripheral blood. This CDR3 is CATSDPSTYGQAPHGIQHF. The CDR3 DNA reads as TGTGCCACCAGTGACCCCTCAACATACGGACAGGCCCCCCATGGGATCCAGCATTTT.